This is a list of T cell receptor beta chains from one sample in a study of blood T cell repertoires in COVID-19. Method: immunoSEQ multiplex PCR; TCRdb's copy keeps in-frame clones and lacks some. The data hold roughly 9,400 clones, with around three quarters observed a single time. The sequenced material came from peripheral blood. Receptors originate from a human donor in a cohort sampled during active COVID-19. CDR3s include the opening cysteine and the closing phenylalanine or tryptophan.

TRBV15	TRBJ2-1	CATSRDPGVGYEQFF
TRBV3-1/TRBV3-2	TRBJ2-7	CASRGLKGRITYEQYF
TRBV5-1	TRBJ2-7	CASSSGPGSLYEQYF
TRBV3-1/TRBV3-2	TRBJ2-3	CASSLEGAATDTQYF
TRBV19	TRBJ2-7	CASSILGTVPYEQYF
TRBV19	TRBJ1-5	CASSITGGAQHF
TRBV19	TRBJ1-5	CASITTGTGSLEPQHF
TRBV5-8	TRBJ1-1	CASSLVVWGTLHTEAFF
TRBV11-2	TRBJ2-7	CASSLGDRGTYEQYF
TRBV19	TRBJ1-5	CASSTQGAGQPQHF
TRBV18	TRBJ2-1	CASSREAGYNEQFF
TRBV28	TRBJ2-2	CASSISGGAVPGELFF
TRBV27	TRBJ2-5	CASRRTSGGRKETQYF
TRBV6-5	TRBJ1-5	CASKGGPRNQPQHF
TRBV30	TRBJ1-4	CAWNRDRLEEKLFF
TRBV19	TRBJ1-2	CASRKDGDYGYTF
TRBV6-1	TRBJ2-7	CASSENSPYEQYF
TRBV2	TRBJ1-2	CASRFGQGGGYTF
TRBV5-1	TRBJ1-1	CASSPGTFDTEAFF
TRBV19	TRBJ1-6	CARDGQGSSYNSPLHF
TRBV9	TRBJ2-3	CASSETGGPDTQYF
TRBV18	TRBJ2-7	CASSTSDGLEQYF
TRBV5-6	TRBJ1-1	CASSLERHKNTEAFF
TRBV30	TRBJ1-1	CAWNRGSLNTEAFF
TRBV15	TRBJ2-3	CATSGGSGGADTQYF
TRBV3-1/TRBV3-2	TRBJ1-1	CASSPRGGGRAFF
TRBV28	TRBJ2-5	CASSLTNSFDNYQETQYF
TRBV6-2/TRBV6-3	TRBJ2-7	CASSYYQGYYEQYF
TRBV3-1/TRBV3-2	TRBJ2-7	CASSQGRGGEQYF
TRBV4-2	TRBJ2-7	CASSQDWTGSYEQYF
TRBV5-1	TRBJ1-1	CASSLDSGISEAFF
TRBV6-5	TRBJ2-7	CASRSPGQLLDEQYF
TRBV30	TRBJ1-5	CAWSGVRAGQPQHF
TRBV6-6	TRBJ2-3	CASSDGGGSTDTQYF
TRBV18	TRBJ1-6	CASSGGNSPLHF
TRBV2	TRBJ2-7	CASRDRAGGYEQYF
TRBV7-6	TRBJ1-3	CASSLAHTGDGNTIYF
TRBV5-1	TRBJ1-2	CASSLDSRSNYGYTF
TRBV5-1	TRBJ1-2	CASSLAGQGVGYTF
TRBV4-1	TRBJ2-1	CASSPGLVSYNEQFF
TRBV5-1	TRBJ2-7	CASSPIPGTGASSYEQYF
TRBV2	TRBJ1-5	CASSETPGAGNQPQHF
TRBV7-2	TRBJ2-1	CASSLVASGGHEQFF
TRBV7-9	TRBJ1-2	CASSLDSYGYTF
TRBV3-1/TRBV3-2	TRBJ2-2	CASSGAGGRGELFF
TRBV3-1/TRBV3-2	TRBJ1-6	CASSQGSRGSPLHF
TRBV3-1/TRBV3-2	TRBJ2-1	CASSQGRGGKQFF
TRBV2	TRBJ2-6	CASSAGSRSGANVLTF
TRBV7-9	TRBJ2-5	CASSTEGTVGETQYF
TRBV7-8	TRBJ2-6	CASPGNPGANVLTF